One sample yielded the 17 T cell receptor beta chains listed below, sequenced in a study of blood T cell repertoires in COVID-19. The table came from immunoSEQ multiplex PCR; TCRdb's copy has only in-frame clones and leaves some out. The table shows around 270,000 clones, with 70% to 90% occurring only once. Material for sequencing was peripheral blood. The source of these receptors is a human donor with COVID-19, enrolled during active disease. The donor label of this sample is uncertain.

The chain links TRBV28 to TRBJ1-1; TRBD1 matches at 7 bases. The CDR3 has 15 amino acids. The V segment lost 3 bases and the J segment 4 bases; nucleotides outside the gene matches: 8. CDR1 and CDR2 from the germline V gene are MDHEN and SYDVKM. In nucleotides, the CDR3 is TGTGCCAGCAGTTTCGGTGGCAGGGGGGTCACTGAAGCTTTCTTT. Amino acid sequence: CASSFGGRGVTEAFF.

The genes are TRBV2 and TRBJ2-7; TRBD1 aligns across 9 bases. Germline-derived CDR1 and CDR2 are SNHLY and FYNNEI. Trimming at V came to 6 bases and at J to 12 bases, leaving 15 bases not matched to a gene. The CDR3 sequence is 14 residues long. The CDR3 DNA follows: TGTGCCAGCAGGTCCGGGACAGGGAACTCCCGGAGGTACTTC. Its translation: CASRSGTGNSRRYF.

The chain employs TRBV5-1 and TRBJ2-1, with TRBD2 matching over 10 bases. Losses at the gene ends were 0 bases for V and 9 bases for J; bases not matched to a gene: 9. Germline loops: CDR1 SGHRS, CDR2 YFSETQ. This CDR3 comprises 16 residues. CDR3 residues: CASSLGLAGVRSEQFF. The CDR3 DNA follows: TGCGCCAGCAGCTTGGGGCTAGCGGGAGTCCGGAGTGAGCAGTTCTTC.

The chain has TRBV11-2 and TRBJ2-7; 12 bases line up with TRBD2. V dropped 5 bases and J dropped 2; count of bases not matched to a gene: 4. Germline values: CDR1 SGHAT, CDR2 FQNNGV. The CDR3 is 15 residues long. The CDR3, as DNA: TGTGCCAGCAGCCCGACTAGCGGGGGAACCTACGAGCAGTACTTC. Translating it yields CASSPTSGGTYEQYF.

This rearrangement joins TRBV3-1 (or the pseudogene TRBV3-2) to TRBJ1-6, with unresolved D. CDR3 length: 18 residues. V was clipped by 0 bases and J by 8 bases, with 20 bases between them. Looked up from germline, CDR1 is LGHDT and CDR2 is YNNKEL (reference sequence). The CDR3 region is CASSQEVPAPATDSPLHF. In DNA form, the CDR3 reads TGTGCCAGCAGCCAAGAGGTGCCCGCCCCGGCTACAGATTCACCCCTCCACTTT.

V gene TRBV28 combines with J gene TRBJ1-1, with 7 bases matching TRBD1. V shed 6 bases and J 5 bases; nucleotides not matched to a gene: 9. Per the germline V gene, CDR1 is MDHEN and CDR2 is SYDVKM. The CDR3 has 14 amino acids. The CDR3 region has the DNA TGTGCCAGCAGATTGCCGGGACAGTGGACTGAAGCTTTCTTT. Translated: CASRLPGQWTEAFF.

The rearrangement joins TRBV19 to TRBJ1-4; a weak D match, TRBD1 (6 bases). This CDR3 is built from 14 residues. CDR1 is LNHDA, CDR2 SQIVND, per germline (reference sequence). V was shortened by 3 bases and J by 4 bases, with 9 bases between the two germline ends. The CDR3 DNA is TGTGCCAGTAGTATGACAGGAATTAATGAAAAACTGTTTTTT. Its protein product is CASSMTGINEKLFF.

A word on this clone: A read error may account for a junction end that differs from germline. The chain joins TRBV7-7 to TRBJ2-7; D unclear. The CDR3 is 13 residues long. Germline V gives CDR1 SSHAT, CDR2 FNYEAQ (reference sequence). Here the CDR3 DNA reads TGTGCTAGCAGTGCGGATACAACCTACGAGCAGTACTTC. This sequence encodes CASSADTTYEQYF. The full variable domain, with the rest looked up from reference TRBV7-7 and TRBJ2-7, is GAGVSQSPRYKVTKRGQDVTLRCDPISSHATLYWYQQALGQGPEFLTYFNYEAQPDKSGLPSDRFSAERPEGSISTLTIQRTEQRDSAMYRCASSADTTYEQYFGPGTRLTVT.

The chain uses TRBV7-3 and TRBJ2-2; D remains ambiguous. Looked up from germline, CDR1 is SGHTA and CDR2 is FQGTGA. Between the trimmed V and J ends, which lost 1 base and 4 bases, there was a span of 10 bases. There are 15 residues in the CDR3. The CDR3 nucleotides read TGTGCCAGCAGCTTAATCTCTGGCGGCACCGGGGAGCTGTTTTTT. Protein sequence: CASSLISGGTGELFF.

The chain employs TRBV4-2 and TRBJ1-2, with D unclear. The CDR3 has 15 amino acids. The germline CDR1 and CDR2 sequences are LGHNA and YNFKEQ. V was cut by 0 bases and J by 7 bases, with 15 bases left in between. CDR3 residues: CASSQDGTAEGGYTF. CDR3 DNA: TGTGCCAGCAGCCAAGATGGAACCGCCGAGGGTGGCTACACCTTC.

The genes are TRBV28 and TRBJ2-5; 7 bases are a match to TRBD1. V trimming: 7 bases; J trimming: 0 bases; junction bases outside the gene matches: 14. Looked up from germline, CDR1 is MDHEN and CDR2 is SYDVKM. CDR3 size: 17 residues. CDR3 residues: CASTWTHRDSDQETQYF. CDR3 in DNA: TGTGCCAGCACCTGGACTCACAGGGACAGCGACCAAGAGACCCAGTACTTC. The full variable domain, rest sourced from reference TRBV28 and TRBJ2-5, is DVKVTQSSRYLVKRTGEKVFLECVQDMDHENMFWYRQDPGLGLRLIYFSYDVKMKEKGDIPEGYSVSREKKERFSLILESASTNQTSMYLCASTWTHRDSDQETQYFGPGTRLLVL.

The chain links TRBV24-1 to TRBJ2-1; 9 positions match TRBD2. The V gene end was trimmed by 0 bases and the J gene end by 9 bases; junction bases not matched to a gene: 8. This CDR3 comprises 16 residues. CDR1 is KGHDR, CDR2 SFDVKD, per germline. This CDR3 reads CATSDLPAGGPVEQFF. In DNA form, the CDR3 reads TGTGCCACCAGTGATTTGCCGGCGGGAGGGCCGGTTGAGCAGTTCTTC.

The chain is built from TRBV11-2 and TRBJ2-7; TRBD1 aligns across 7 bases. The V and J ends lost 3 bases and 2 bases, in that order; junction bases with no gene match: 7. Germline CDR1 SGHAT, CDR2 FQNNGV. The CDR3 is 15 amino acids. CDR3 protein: CASSFLTGTAYEQYF. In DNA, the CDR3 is TGTGCCAGCAGCTTTTTAACCGGGACAGCCTACGAGCAGTACTTC. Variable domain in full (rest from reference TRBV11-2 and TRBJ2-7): EAGVAQSPRYKIIEKRQSVAFWCNPISGHATLYWYQQILGQGPKLLIQFQNNGVVDDSQLPKDRFSAERLKGVDSTLKIQPAKLEDSAVYLCASSFLTGTAYEQYFGPGTRLTVT.

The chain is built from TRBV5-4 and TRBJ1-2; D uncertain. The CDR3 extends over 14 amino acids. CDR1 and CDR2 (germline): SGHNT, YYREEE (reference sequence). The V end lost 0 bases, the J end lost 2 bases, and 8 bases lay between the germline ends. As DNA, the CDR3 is TGTGCCAGCAGCTTGGGTGAAGAGAACTATGGCTACACCTTC. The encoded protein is CASSLGEENYGYTF. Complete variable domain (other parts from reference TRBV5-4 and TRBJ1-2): ETGVTQSPTHLIKTRGQQVTLRCSSQSGHNTVSWYQQALGQGPQFIFQYYREEENGRGNFPPRFSGLQFPNYSSELNVNALELDDSALYLCASSLGEENYGYTFGSGTRLTVV.

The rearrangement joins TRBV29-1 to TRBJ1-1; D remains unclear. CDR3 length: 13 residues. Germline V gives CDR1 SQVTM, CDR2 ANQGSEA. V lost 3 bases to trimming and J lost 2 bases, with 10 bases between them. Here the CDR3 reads CSVETTRNTEAFF. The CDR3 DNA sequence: TGCAGCGTTGAGACGACACGTAACACTGAAGCTTTCTTT.

CDR3 in amino acids: CASSLDRTNEKLFF. CDR3 coding DNA: TGTGCCAGCAGCTTAGACAGAACTAATGAAAAACTGTTTTTT. This chain uses TRBV7-9 with TRBJ1-4; D is ambiguous. V shed 1 base and J shed 1 base, with 4 bases lying between them. The germline V gene encodes CDR1 SEHNR and CDR2 FQNEAQ (reference sequence). The CDR3 consists of 14 residues. The variable domain in full, with the rest retrieved from reference TRBV7-9 and TRBJ1-4, is DTGVSQNPRHKITKRGQNVTFRCDPISEHNRLYWYRQTLGQGPEFLTYFQNEAQLEKSRLLSDRFSAERPKGSFSTLEIQRTEQGDSAMYLCASSLDRTNEKLFFGSGTQLSVL.

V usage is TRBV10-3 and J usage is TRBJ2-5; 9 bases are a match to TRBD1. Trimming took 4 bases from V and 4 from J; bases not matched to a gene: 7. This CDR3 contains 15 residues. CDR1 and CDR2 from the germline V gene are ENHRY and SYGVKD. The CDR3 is CAISGRQGVPETQYF. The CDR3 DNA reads TGTGCCATCAGTGGGCGACAGGGGGTTCCAGAGACCCAGTACTTC.